Shown below are 32 T cell receptor beta chains from a single sample sequenced in a study of blood T cell repertoires in COVID-19. The assay was immunoSEQ multiplex PCR, and TCRdb's table has in-frame clones only and misses some. The repertoire holds roughly 400,000 clones, with nearly 90% as singletons. Sequencing was done on a sample of PBMCs or T cells enriched from blood (not recorded which). These receptors originate from a woman between 18 and 29 years old who had been exposed to COVID-19.

The chain has TRBV6-5 and TRBJ2-1; 7 bases map to TRBD2. CDR3 length: 14 residues. J lost 7 bases, V lost 6 bases, and 9 bases had no gene match. In germline, CDR1 is MNHEY, CDR2 SVGAGI. CDR3 DNA: TGTGCCAGCAGGAAGCCGACGGGGGGTAATGAGCAGTTCTTC. It specifies CASRKPTGGNEQFF.

This chain links TRBV2 with TRBJ1-2; 7 bases match TRBD1. CDR1 SNHLY and CDR2 FYNNEI come from the germline V gene. Unmatched junction bases numbered 3, after V lost 6 bases and J lost 2 bases. The CDR3 sequence is 13 residues long. CDR3 DNA sequence: TGTGCCAGCAGCACGGGACAGAACTATGGCTACACCTTC. It codes for CASSTGQNYGYTF.

This chain joins TRBV19 and TRBJ2-2; D might be TRBD2 (6 bases). Trimming cost V 3 bases and J 4 bases, with 15 bases left between them. This CDR3 contains 16 residues. Germline V CDR1 and CDR2: LNHDA, SQIVND (reference sequence). The CDR3, as DNA: TGTGCCAGTAGTATGGGACTCCTCGAGGTCACCGGGGAGCTGTTTTTT. This encodes CASSMGLLEVTGELFF. The full variable domain, with the rest looked up from reference TRBV19 and TRBJ2-2, is DGGITQSPKYLFRKEGQNVTLSCEQNLNHDAMYWYRQDPGQGLRLIYYSQIVNDFQKGDIAEGYSVSREKKESFPLTVTSAQKNPTAFYLCASSMGLLEVTGELFFGEGSRLTVL.

The V gene is TRBV6-5, the J gene TRBJ1-4, with D tentatively TRBD1 (5 bases). Trimming left V 0 bases short and J 0 bases short, with 8 bases between. CDR3 length equals 16 residues. Germline values: CDR1 MNHEY, CDR2 SVGAGI. The chain's CDR3 is CASSYSRGATNEKLFF. CDR3 in DNA: TGTGCCAGCAGTTACTCTAGGGGCGCAACTAATGAAAAACTGTTTTTT.

This clone was seen only once. Germline and junction disagree at one end, which may indicate a read error. The J gene is TRBJ1-1, the V gene TRBV27; D is unresolved. From germline, CDR1 is MNHEY and CDR2 SMNVEV (reference sequence). CDR3 size: 13 residues. The CDR3 DNA reads TGTGCCAGCAGTCTATCGCCCGGGGTTGAAGCTTTCTTT. This sequence encodes CASSLSPGVEAFF.

V and J are TRBV7-2 and TRBJ1-1; D unresolved. The CDR3 runs to 16 residues. V lost 5 bases and J 1 base, leaving 17 bases between the germline ends. The germline V gene has CDR1 SGHTA and CDR2 FQGNSA. The CDR3 nucleotides read TGTGCCAGCAGCCCAGTCGGAACCCAGGAGAACACTGAAGCTTTCTTT. Translation gives CASSPVGTQENTEAFF.

V usage is TRBV28 and J usage is TRBJ2-4, with D possibly matching TRBD2 (5 bases). Germline loops: CDR1 MDHEN, CDR2 SYDVKM. Trimming pared 5 bases from V and 10 bases from J, leaving 21 bases between. This CDR3 spans 15 amino acids. CDR3 amino acids: CASSRPDGPGSIQYF. CDR3 nucleotides: TGTGCCAGCAGTCGCCCCGACGGACCGGGAAGTATTCAGTACTTC.

This chain uses TRBV4-1 with TRBJ2-3, with D perhaps TRBD2 (6 bases). Germline loops: CDR1 MGHRA, CDR2 YSYEKL. Deletions cut 2 bases from V and 1 base from J, with 19 bases between. This CDR3 has 18 residues. CDR3 coding DNA: TGCGCCAGCAGCCAAAAAGGCACCGGGACTTGGGGCACAGATACGCAGTATTTT. This gives the protein CASSQKGTGTWGTDTQYF.

This sequence joins TRBV24-1 and TRBJ1-2, with 7 nucleotides matching TRBD1. Trimming cost V 3 bases and J 6 bases; bases outside gene matches: 6. The CDR3 runs to 14 residues. Germline V gene lookup returns CDR1 KGHDR and CDR2 SFDVKD. The DNA for the CDR3 is TGTGCCACCAGTGATCCCGGGACAGTAAATGGCTACACCTTC. Protein product: CATSDPGTVNGYTF.

This clone was picked up one time. The genes are TRBV25-1 and TRBJ2-2; D is uncertain. Germline V CDR1 and CDR2: MGHDK, SYGVNS. V gave up 5 bases and J gave up 3 bases, with 10 bases separating them. The length of the CDR3 is 14 residues. The CDR3 nucleotides read TGTGCCAGCAGTTTGCCAGGTCACACCGGGGAGCTGTTTTTT. The encoded protein is CASSLPGHTGELFF.

This chain joins TRBV13 and TRBJ1-1; weak D call: TRBD1 (5 bases). The CDR3 runs 13 residues. Per the germline V gene, CDR1 is PRHDT and CDR2 is FYEKMQ (reference sequence). V was cut by 4 bases and J by 2 bases, with 8 bases left in between. The DNA for the CDR3 is TGTGCCAGCAGCTCCAGGGCTAACACTGAAGCTTTCTTT. This translates into CASSSRANTEAFF.

The chain's CDR3 is CASGEAALYTGELFF. The CDR3 region has the DNA TGTGCCTCTGGGGAGGCCGCGCTCTACACCGGGGAGCTGTTTTTT. The chain couples TRBV9 to TRBJ2-2, with D possibly TRBD2 on 6 matching bases. The V and J ends lost 10 bases and 3 bases respectively, with 19 bases between them. Germline V gene data show CDR1 as SGDLS and CDR2 as YYNGEE. This CDR3 is 15 amino acids long.

The chain combines TRBV18 with TRBJ2-5; 7 bases match TRBD2. V shed 5 bases and J 1 base; nucleotides not matched to a gene: 13. The CDR3 loop spans 17 amino acids. Germline V gene data show CDR1 as KGHSH and CDR2 as LQKENI. The CDR3 loop is CASSSDLAAGGQETQYF. The CDR3, as DNA: TGTGCCAGCTCATCAGATCTAGCGGCCGGGGGCCAAGAGACCCAGTACTTC.

This chain connects TRBV18 to TRBJ1-2; TRBD1 matches at 7 bases. The germline V gene has CDR1 KGHSH and CDR2 LQKENI. The CDR3 sequence is 18 residues long. V gave up 3 bases and J gave up 4 bases; unmatched junction bases: 17. DNA of the CDR3: TGTGCCAGCTCACCTCAGACGAACCGGGACAGATTATCCTATGGCTACACCTTC. Encoded protein: CASSPQTNRDRLSYGYTF. Based on the CDR3 plus reference TRBV18 and TRBJ1-2, the full variable domain is NAGVMQNPRHLVRRRGQEARLRCSPMKGHSHVYWYRQLPEEGLKFMVYLQKENIIDESGMPKERFSAEFPKEGPSILRIQQVVRGDSAAYFCASSPQTNRDRLSYGYTFGSGTRLTVV.

The chain recombines TRBV21-1 with TRBJ2-7; the table's D call TRBD1 went unverified against the DNA. TRBV21-1 is designated a pseudogene. The CDR3 totals 13 residues. CDR3 bases: TGTGCCAGCAGCACCGGGACAGACTACGAGCAGTACTTC. Protein sequence: CASSTGTDYEQYF.

This clone has only one observation. The germline gene is not matched at one end of the junction; a read error may be the cause. The chain is built from TRBV11-2 and TRBJ2-1; D perhaps matches TRBD1 (5 bases). CDR3 size: 15 residues. Germline V lookup: CDR1 SGHAT, CDR2 FQNNGV. The CDR3 region has the DNA TGTGCCAGCAGCTTACAGGTAGGGGCGCACAATGGGCAGTTCTTC. Protein sequence: CASSLQVGAHNGQFF. Together with reference TRBV11-2 and TRBJ2-1, the CDR3 gives the full variable domain: EAGVAQSPRYKIIEKRQSVAFWCNPISGHATLYWYQQILGQGPKLLIQFQNNGVVDDSQLPKDRFSAERLKGVDSTLKIQPAKLEDSAVYLCASSLQVGAHNGQFFGPGTRLTVL.

In the case of this clone: Other DNA sequences within the sample encode an identical CDR3. The chain recombines TRBV5-1 with TRBJ1-1; 7 positions agree with TRBD1. The CDR3 covers 15 residues. Germline CDR1 reads SGHRS; CDR2 reads YFSETQ. V dropped 0 bases and J dropped 1; count of bases not matched to a gene: 3. CDR3 loop: CASSLVQGGNTEAFF. The CDR3 bases are TGCGCCAGCAGCTTGGTGCAGGGGGGGAACACTGAAGCTTTCTTT. Full variable domain (remainder filled in from reference TRBV5-1 and TRBJ1-1): KAGVTQTPRYLIKTRGQQVTLSCSPISGHRSVSWYQQTPGQGLQFLFEYFSETQRNKGNFPGRFSGRQFSNSRSEMNVSTLELGDSALYLCASSLVQGGNTEAFFGQGTRLTVV.

V and J are TRBV7-9 and TRBJ1-5; TRBD1 is a possible D gene (6 bases). The ends were cut back, 1 base at V and 2 bases at J, with 12 bases in the middle. Germline lookup yields CDR1 SEHNR and CDR2 FQNEAQ (reference sequence). CDR3 size: 16 residues. The CDR3, as DNA: TGTGCCAGCAGCTTAGGTACAGGGTATGGCAATCAGCCCCAGCATTTT. This translates into CASSLGTGYGNQPQHF.

The gene calls are TRBV27 and TRBJ1-2; TRBD1 matches at 8 bases. Germline CDR1 and CDR2: MNHEY and SMNVEV (reference sequence). The CDR3 loop spans 14 amino acids. V shed 5 bases, J shed 8 bases, and the junction held 10 bases outside the gene matches. Here the CDR3 reads CASSNYRGKGGYTF. The CDR3 DNA is TGTGCCAGCAGTAACTACAGGGGGAAGGGGGGCTACACCTTC.

This clone was picked up a small number of times. CDR3 loop: CASSPGLRGGSPLHF. CDR3 in DNA: TGTGCCAGCAGCCCCGGGCTCCGGGGTGGATCACCCCTCCACTTT. This chain uses TRBV7-2 with TRBJ1-6, with D uncertain. Germline lookup yields CDR1 SGHTA and CDR2 FQGNSA. This CDR3 comprises 15 residues. V shed 5 bases and J shed 10 bases, with 18 bases lying between them.

This rearrangement joins TRBV7-8 to TRBJ1-3; D gene uncertain. Per germline, CDR1 SGHVS and CDR2 FQNEAQ. Trimming took 3 bases from V and 0 from J, leaving 15 bases between them. The length of the CDR3 is 17 residues. The CDR3, as DNA: TGTGCCAGCAGCTTTCCCAGGCATTCCACCTCTGGAAACACCATATATTTT. It is translated as CASSFPRHSTSGNTIYF. The whole variable domain, remainder taken from reference TRBV7-8 and TRBJ1-3, is GAGVSQSPRYKVAKRGQDVALRCDPISGHVSLFWYQQALGQGPEFLTYFQNEAQLDKSGLPSDRFFAERPEGSVSTLKIQRTQQEDSAVYLCASSFPRHSTSGNTIYFGEGSWLTVV.

V gene TRBV28 combines with J gene TRBJ2-6, with TRBD1 matching 12 bases. Germline lookup yields CDR1 MDHEN and CDR2 SYDVKM. The CDR3 covers 18 residues. After removal of 5 bases from V and 2 bases from J, the junction contained 7 bases not matched to a gene. CDR3 loop: CASSHRDRGLAGANVLTF. Written as DNA, the CDR3 is TGTGCCAGCAGTCACCGGGACAGGGGGCTGGCTGGGGCCAACGTCCTGACTTTC.

The V call is TRBV19, the J call TRBJ2-2, with TRBD2 as a possible D gene (7 bases). There are 15 residues in the CDR3. Per the germline V gene, CDR1 is LNHDA and CDR2 is SQIVND (reference sequence). Trimming pared 2 bases from V and 7 bases from J, leaving 14 bases between. CDR3 residues: CASSILPGGGGELFF. The CDR3 region has the DNA TGTGCCAGTAGTATATTGCCGGGGGGCGGCGGGGAGCTGTTTTTT.

This clone occurred a few times. This sequence joins TRBV3-1 (or the pseudogene TRBV3-2) and TRBJ1-4, with D uncertain. Between the trimmed V and J ends, which lost 1 base and 8 bases, there was a span of 8 bases. Looked up from germline, CDR1 is LGHDT and CDR2 is YNNKEL (reference sequence). CDR3 size: 13 residues. Written as DNA, the CDR3 is TGTGCCAGCAGCCAAGTTGCTAGCGAAAAACTGTTTTTT. Translated: CASSQVASEKLFF.

This clone was seen only once. The chain combines TRBV4-1 with TRBJ2-1; TRBD2 matches at 9 bases. From germline, CDR1 is MGHRA and CDR2 YSYEKL. The trim removed 3 bases at V and 8 bases at J, leaving 11 bases unmatched. The CDR3 is 16 residues long. CDR3 coding DNA: TGCGCCAGCAGCCAGGTACTAGCGGGTAATGGGCATGAGCAGTTCTTC. This encodes CASSQVLAGNGHEQFF.

J is TRBJ1-2 and V is TRBV27; 10 nucleotides align to TRBD1. Germline CDR1 reads MNHEY; CDR2 reads SMNVEV (reference sequence). The CDR3 covers 18 residues. After removal of 6 bases from V and 1 base from J, the junction contained 14 bases not matched to a gene. The CDR3: CASRSKGLGTGVNYGYTF. The CDR3 nucleotides are TGTGCCAGCAGGTCGAAAGGGTTGGGGACAGGGGTTAACTATGGCTACACCTTC.

The chain combines TRBV5-1 with TRBJ2-1; TRBD2 agrees at 8 bases. CDR1 is SGHRS, CDR2 YFSETQ, per germline. With V trimmed by 4 bases and J by 6 bases, 15 bases remained unmatched. CDR3 size: 17 residues. CDR3 nucleotides: TGCGCCAGCAGCCCGCAATTAGCGGGATGGGGTCTCAATGAGCAGTTCTTC. As protein: CASSPQLAGWGLNEQFF. Full variable domain (rest looked up from reference TRBV5-1 and TRBJ2-1): KAGVTQTPRYLIKTRGQQVTLSCSPISGHRSVSWYQQTPGQGLQFLFEYFSETQRNKGNFPGRFSGRQFSNSRSEMNVSTLELGDSALYLCASSPQLAGWGLNEQFFGPGTRLTVL.

The chain employs TRBV7-3 and TRBJ1-2; 9 bases fit TRBD1. The CDR3 extends over 14 amino acids. V trimming: 1 base; J trimming: 8 bases; junction bases outside the gene matches: 5. Germline CDR1 SGHTA, CDR2 FQGTGA. The CDR3 region has the DNA TGTGCCAGCAGCTTAAAGGGGGACAGGGAGGGCTACACCTTC. It encodes CASSLKGDREGYTF.

The chain has TRBV25-1 and TRBJ1-2; weak D call: TRBD1 (6 bases). This CDR3 comprises 13 residues. V was pared by 2 bases and J by 6 bases, with 10 bases between. Germline V gene sequence: CDR1 MGHDK, CDR2 SYGVNS. For the CDR3, the DNA is TGTGCCAGCAGTGAAAACAGGGTCCATGGCTACACCTTC. Residues: CASSENRVHGYTF.

Here the CDR3 reads CASSYGGVYGYTF. The CDR3 DNA is TGTGCCAGCAGTTACGGAGGGGTTTATGGCTACACCTTC. The chain uses TRBV6-5 and TRBJ1-2; D perhaps matches TRBD1 (5 bases). The CDR3 runs to 13 residues. V lost 2 bases and J 5 bases, leaving 9 bases between the germline ends. Germline CDR1 is MNHEY and CDR2 is SVGAGI.

For the CDR3, the DNA is TGCGCCAGCAGCGATCGAACGGGACTAGCGGGGGGAAATTTCCCCGAGACCCAGTACTTC. Residues: CASSDRTGLAGGNFPETQYF. This chain connects TRBV5-1 to TRBJ2-5, with 15 positions matching TRBD2. Trimming at V came to 4 bases and at J to 5 bases, leaving 18 bases not matched to a gene. The CDR3 spans 20 residues. Germline-derived CDR1 and CDR2 are SGHRS and YFSETQ.

The V call is TRBV18, the J call TRBJ1-6; tentative D call: TRBD1 (5 bases). This CDR3 region has 15 residues. Germline V gene lookup returns CDR1 KGHSH and CDR2 LQKENI. The V and J ends lost 8 bases and 4 bases respectively, with 15 bases between them. The CDR3 bases are TGTGCCAGCCCAATCCACCAGGGATATAATTCACCCCTCCACTTT. It yields the protein CASPIHQGYNSPLHF.